This TCR beta chain was captured in a study of post-analysis software for immune sequencing data. In its sample, this clonotype was seen a few times. Its antigen is currently unknown. Each TCR beta cDNA library carried unique molecular identifiers. MiXCR was run by TCRdb on the PCR reads, yielding one entry per CDR3 protein. The table lists 350,000 to 450,000 distinct CDR3 sequences, about a third of them singletons. The CDR3 is 12 residues long. V dropped 0 bases and J dropped 11 bases, with 13 bases sitting between them. From germline, CDR1 is DFQATT and CDR2 SNEGSKA (reference sequence). Study-wide results and caveats: TRBV segments more frequent in patients than in controls numbered five and included TRBV5-6, TRBV5-1 and TRBV20-1. By F measure, samples from a shared preparation batch strongly co-clustered.

The sequencing input was blood. The chain has TRBV20-1 and TRBJ1-1, with a tentative D call TRBD1 (5 bases). The clonotype comes from a girl aged 10-17 years with multiple sclerosis. CDR3 region: CSARDRGGWAFF. CDR3 bases: TGCAGTGCTAGAGATCGGGGGGGGTGGGCTTTCTTT.